These 18 T cell receptor beta chains share one sample of origin, sequenced in a study of tumor-infiltrating lymphocytes in primary liver carcinoma. A primer matching the constant region was used to make TCR beta cDNA from approximately 520 ng of total RNA. Employing slightly modified ARM-PCR, three nested multiplex PCR rounds were run, and these gave rise to the TCR beta libraries. TRBV1-TRBV30 forward primers paired with a C-beta reverse primer drove the first two PCR rounds, about 10 cycles each. TCRdb re-derived calls from the multiplex PCR reads in MiXCR, one entry per CDR3 protein. The sample has some 120,000 distinct CDR3 sequences, 55% to 65% seen once. The study co-extracted DNA and RNA from about 20-30 mg of unsorted bulk tissue. The sample comprised liver tumor tissue from sampling region 1. The subset: tumor region T1, superior pole. The receptor set was obtained from a woman aged 55-70 years with primary liver carcinoma and hepatitis B virus infection.

Note on this clonotype: Likely a read error: the CDR3 ends without its conserved phenylalanine or tryptophan. The rearrangement joins TRBV6-5 to TRBJ2-7; tentative D call: TRBD1 (6 bases). Germline V gene sequence: CDR1 MNHEY, CDR2 SVGAGI. The CDR3 runs to 13 residues. CDR3 loop: CGSSLGQSREQYS. DNA of the CDR3: TGTGGCAGCAGTTTGGGACAATCGAGGGAGCAGTACTCC.

In regard to this clonotype: A much larger clone lies one base from this, so it may be a read error. This rearrangement joins TRBV6-2 or TRBV6-3 to TRBJ2-1; tentative D call: TRBD2 (6 bases). CDR1 and CDR2 from the germline V gene are MNHEY and SVGEGT. CDR3 size: 13 residues. CDR3 DNA sequence: TGTGTCAGCCAGGACTACCTCTACAATGAGCAGTTCTTC. This translates into CVSQDYLYNEQFF.

As regards this clonotype: As the CDR3 is not closed by the conserved phenylalanine or tryptophan, this likely results from a read error. The gene calls are TRBV6-4 and TRBJ2-1, with TRBD2 as a possible D gene (6 bases). The CDR3 covers 15 residues. V was pared by 5 bases and J by 4 bases, with 15 bases between. Germline CDR1 reads MRHNA; CDR2 reads SNTAGT. Here the CDR3 DNA reads TGTGCCAGCAGTCCTCAACTAGCAGGGTACAATGAGCAGTTCCTC. Translation gives CASSPQLAGYNEQFL.

The rearrangement uses TRBV5-6 and TRBJ1-2, with 9 bases aligning to TRBD1. The CDR3 is 15 residues long. Germline V gene data show CDR1 as SGHDT and CDR2 as YYEEEE. Germline trimming cut 4 bases from V and 2 bases from J; bases unmatched to any gene: 6. The CDR3 DNA is TGTGCCAGCAGCCTACAGGGGGCGCTGAACTATGGCTACACCTTC. It codes for CASSLQGALNYGYTF.

Comments on this clonotype: A read error may be the cause here, since a much bigger clone is one base away. The chain has TRBV11-2 and TRBJ1-2; 7 bases align to TRBD1. The germline V gene encodes CDR1 SGHAT and CDR2 FQNNGV. This CDR3 is built from 14 residues. The CDR3 sequence: CASSPGDSNYAYTF. For the CDR3, the DNA is TGTGCCAGCAGCCCTGGGGACAGTAACTATGCCTACACCTTC.

As regards this clonotype: A read error may be the cause here, since a much bigger clone is one base away. The chain recombines TRBV14 with TRBJ2-7; D gene ambiguous. The CDR3 is 11 amino acids. Germline assignment: CDR1 SGHDN and CDR2 FVKESK. In nucleotides, the CDR3 is TGTGCCAACAGCCACAAACACGGGCAGTACTTC. It yields the protein CANSHKHGQYF.

Details on this clonotype: The conserved phenylalanine or tryptophan is not found at the CDR3 terminus, so this likely reflects a read error. This chain uses TRBV6-5 with TRBJ2-4; D perhaps matches TRBD1 (6 bases). The CDR3 extends over 15 amino acids. CDR1 is MNHEY, CDR2 SVGAGI, per germline. Trimming left V 6 bases short and J 8 bases short, with 20 bases between. The CDR3 DNA reads TGTGCCAGCAGCCGGGACAATCGGGGCTTTGACATTCAGTACCTC. It translates to CASSRDNRGFDIQYL.

The J gene is TRBJ2-2, the V gene TRBV28, with D unresolved. The V end lost 6 bases, the J end lost 5 bases, and 10 bases lay between the germline ends. The CDR3 length is 13 residues. Germline loops: CDR1 MDHEN, CDR2 SYDVKM. CDR3 in amino acids: CASRQDRTGELFF. In DNA form, the CDR3 reads TGTGCCAGCAGGCAGGATAGAACCGGGGAGCTGTTTTTT.

A remark on this clonotype: At one end, the junction sequence differs from germline, possibly due to a read error. The genes are TRBV29-1 and TRBJ2-2, with a tentative D call TRBD1 (6 bases). The CDR3 loop spans 15 amino acids. Germline values: CDR1 SQVTM, CDR2 ANQGSEA. CDR3 region: CNVISGQPNTGELFF. Written as DNA, the CDR3 is TGCAACGTTATTTCTGGACAGCCGAACACCGGGGAGCTGTTTTTT.

On this clonotype: This may stem from a read error, because a much larger clone lies one nucleotide away. The rearrangement uses TRBV5-6 and TRBJ2-7, with 7 bases lining up with TRBD1. Germline V gene data show CDR1 as SGHDT and CDR2 as YYEEEE. CDR3 length equals 15 residues. DNA for the CDR3: TGTACCAGCAGCGTATCCGGGACAGCCTCCTACGAGCAGTACTTC. This gives the protein CTSSVSGTASYEQYF.

V gene TRBV30 combines with J gene TRBJ2-7, with 13 positions matching TRBD2. The CDR3 has 14 residues. Trimming took 3 bases from V and 3 from J; bases not matched to a gene: 2. The germline V gene has CDR1 GTSNPN and CDR2 SVGIG (reference sequence). CDR3 region: CAWRGLAGFYEQYF. In nucleotides, the CDR3 is TGTGCCTGGAGGGGACTAGCGGGGTTCTACGAGCAGTACTTC. Full variable domain (rest looked up from reference TRBV30 and TRBJ2-7): SQTIHQWPATLVQPVGSPLSLECTVEGTSNPNLYWYRQAAGRGLQLLFYSVGIGQISSEVPQNLSASRPQDRQFILSSKKLLLSDSGFYLCAWRGLAGFYEQYFGPGTRLTVT.

To note about this clonotype: The CDR3 carries no conserved terminal phenylalanine or tryptophan, so it likely arises from a read error. The chain carries TRBV6-5 and TRBJ1-2; TRBD1 agrees at 8 bases. Germline V gene lookup returns CDR1 MNHEY and CDR2 SVGAGI. The CDR3 totals 12 residues. CDR3 in DNA: TGTGCCTGCAGGACAGGGCCCTATGGCTACACCTCC. It yields the protein CACRTGPYGYTS.

With respect to this clonotype: This may arise from a read error, as a much more abundant clone is one base away. The rearrangement links TRBV5-6 to TRBJ2-5; D not resolved. Germline CDR1 reads SGHDT; CDR2 reads YYEEEE. The CDR3 extends over 12 amino acids. V lost 6 bases to trimming and J lost 4 bases, with 10 bases between them. The CDR3 DNA follows: TGTGCCAGCAACTTCGGACGAGAGACCCAGTACTTC. This codes for CASNFGRETQYF.

This clonotype was counted many times. The rearrangement links TRBV28 to TRBJ2-1; 8 bases align to TRBD2. CDR1 and CDR2 (germline): MDHEN, SYDVKM. CDR3 length: 14 amino acids. Trimming removed 6 bases from V and 8 bases from J; junction bases left unmatched: 9. The chain's CDR3 is CASSPRGSGDEQFF. CDR3 DNA sequence: TGTGCCAGCAGCCCTCGGGGTAGCGGGGATGAGCAGTTCTTC.

Concerning this clonotype: Given the absence of the conserved phenylalanine or tryptophan at the CDR3 end, a read error is likely. The chain links TRBV10-3 to TRBJ2-1; possible D gene TRBD2, 5 bases. Germline lookup yields CDR1 ENHRY and CDR2 SYGVKD. The CDR3 contains 14 residues. Trimming shortened V by 2 bases and J by 13 bases, and 18 bases separated the two germline ends. This CDR3 reads CAISEGNSDSGQFL. In nucleotides, the CDR3 is TGTGCCATCAGTGAGGGAAATAGCGATTCTGGACAGTTCTTA.

Concerning this clonotype itself: Given the absence of the conserved phenylalanine or tryptophan at the CDR3 end, a read error is likely. The chain carries TRBV11-2 and TRBJ2-5; 14 bases map to TRBD2. This CDR3 is 16 amino acids long. Germline V lookup: CDR1 SGHAT, CDR2 FQNNGV. V was pared by 9 bases and J by 4 bases, with 10 bases of the junction left unmatched. The CDR3 loop reads CARSPGTSGSRETQYV. The CDR3 DNA reads as TGTGCCAGGAGCCCCGGGACTAGCGGGAGTAGAGAGACCCAGTACGTC.

This chain uses TRBV29-1 with TRBJ1-1; D remains unclear. With 8 bases removed from V and 3 bases from J, the gap between germline ends came to 19 bases. This CDR3 contains 14 residues. CDR1 is SQVTM, CDR2 ANQGSEA, per germline. CDR3 bases: TGCAGCATCCGACGGGGAGGCGAAGACACTGAAGCTTTCTTT. The encoded protein is CSIRRGGEDTEAFF.

Worth noting for this clonotype: A read error may explain this, as a much larger clone is one base away. The CDR3 sequence: CASSLVGRDNEQFF. The CDR3 DNA follows: TGTGCCAGCAGTTTAGTCGGCCGGGACAATGAGCAGTTCTTC. The V and J genes are TRBV28 and TRBJ2-1; D remains unclear. CDR1 and CDR2 (germline): MDHEN, SYDVKM. CDR3 length equals 14 residues. Trimming cost V 2 bases and J 5 bases, with 10 bases left between them.